This T cell receptor beta chain originates from a study of response to subunit inactivated influenza vaccine. Study-wide points: Authors suggested that a seasonal influenza vaccination recruits few new T cells each time.

V was clipped by 6 bases and J by 7 bases; unmatched bases: 9. Germline CDR1 DFQATT, CDR2 SNEGSKA (reference sequence). CDR3 length equals 14 residues. Each CDR3 protein gets one entry after TCRdb re-called the RT-PCR reads with MiXCR. Of 650,000 to 800,000 distinct CDR3 sequences listed, approximately 13% are singletons. This clonotype has more than one count but fewer than ten. The target antigen is unknown. This chain joins TRBV20-1 and TRBJ1-4; 9 bases match TRBD1. This clonotype originated in a middle-aged man who received an inactivated influenza vaccine. This specimen was PBMCs from blood, taken around two weeks before vaccination. In nucleotides, the CDR3 is TGCAGTGCATCTCCGGGACAGGGATTTGAAAAACTGTTTTTT. This translates into CSASPGQGFEKLFF.